This paragraph reports one TCR beta chain. Generated by immunoSEQ multiplex PCR, the TCRdb table keeps only in-frame clones and is missing some. Here the sample spans tens of thousands of clones, around 81% being singletons. The sample is drawn from a study of T cell responses to AZD1222 COVID-19 vaccine. Germline V gene sequence: CDR1 MNHEY, CDR2 SMNVEV (reference sequence). This CDR3 spans 18 amino acids. V was clipped by 3 bases and J by 0 bases, with 20 bases between them. The receptor comes from an adult in good health. The chain is built from TRBV27 and TRBJ1-1; D is perhaps TRBD1 (5 bases). Sequencing used peripheral blood, obtained on day 0 of AZD1222 vaccination. Written as DNA, the CDR3 is TGTGCCAGCAGTTTCTCCAGGGCAAGTGATAGTATGAACACTGAAGCTTTCTTT. This translates into CASSFSRASDSMNTEAFF.